Listed here is a single TCR beta chain. V shed 6 bases and J shed 5 bases, with 10 bases lying between them. The CDR3 contains 12 residues. Germline loops: CDR1 MNHEY, CDR2 SVGEGT. This specimen belongs to a study of blood T cell repertoires in COVID-19. At the level of the study: COVID-19 samples from acute and convalescent phases originated in the United States, Italy and Spain. The cDNA or gDNA used as material had been derived from T cells, B-cell-depleted T cells, or PBMCs.

In the study's own analysis: Reference gene primer amplification yielded estimated nucleated cell counts. Clones were read by immunoSEQ multiplex PCR, and TCRdb kept only the in-frame ones, dropping some. V and J calls and clone size are those listed in that table; D and trimming were worked out from the DNA. The data contain about 170,000 clones, about four fifths of them singletons. This TCR derives from a woman aged 70-85 years with acute or convalescent COVID-19. Sequencing was carried out using peripheral blood. The chain uses TRBV6-2 or TRBV6-3 and TRBJ1-2; D is unresolved. CDR3 protein: CASSHRLYGYTF. CDR3 nucleotide sequence: TGTGCCAGCAGCCATCGGTTGTATGGCTACACCTTC.